This T cell receptor (beta chain) was profiled in a study of technical replicates of blood from a few donors. The J segment lost 2 bases and the V segment lost 2 bases, leaving 9 bases of the junction unmatched. Germline CDR1 reads SQVTM; CDR2 reads ANQGSEA. CDR3 size: 15 residues. Using immunoSEQ multiplex PCR, the repertoire was profiled, and TCRdb retains in-frame clones only, with some absent. The sample holds roughly 80,000 clones, about nine tenths seen once. The chain carries TRBV29-1 and TRBJ2-7, with 7 bases matching TRBD2. This TCR was recovered from a human donor in good health. The source material was T cells isolated from PBMCs. The CDR3 reads CSVETKQRGTYEQYF. In nucleotides, the CDR3 is TGCAGCGTTGAAACCAAACAGCGGGGAACCTACGAGCAGTACTTC.